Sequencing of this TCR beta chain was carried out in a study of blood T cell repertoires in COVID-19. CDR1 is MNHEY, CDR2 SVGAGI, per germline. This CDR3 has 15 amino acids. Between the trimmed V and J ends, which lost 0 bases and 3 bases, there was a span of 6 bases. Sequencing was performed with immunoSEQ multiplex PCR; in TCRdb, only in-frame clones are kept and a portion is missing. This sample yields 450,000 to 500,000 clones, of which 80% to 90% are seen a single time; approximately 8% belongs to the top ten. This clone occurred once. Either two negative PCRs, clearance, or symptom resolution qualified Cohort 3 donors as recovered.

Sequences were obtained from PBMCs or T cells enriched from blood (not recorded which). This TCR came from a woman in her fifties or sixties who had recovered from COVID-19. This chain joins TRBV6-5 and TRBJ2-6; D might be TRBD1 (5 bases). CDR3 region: CASSYSGLGANVLTF. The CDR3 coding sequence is TGTGCCAGCAGTTACTCGGGGCTTGGGGCCAACGTCCTGACTTTC.